Listed below are T cell receptor beta chains from one sample, sequenced in a study of shared clonotypes between healthy human individuals. Here immunoSEQ multiplex PCR was the method, and the copy in TCRdb shows in-frame clones only, minus some. The sample lists approximately 980,000 clones, around three quarters seen once, with over 1.3% in the top ten. Sequenced sample: memory CD4+ T cells sorted from blood. The origin of the receptors is a man between 18 and 29 years old in good health. CDR3s include the opening cysteine and the closing phenylalanine or tryptophan. A D gene is named only where the DNA matches it firmly. Size values are once, few and many counts, or a class for expanded clones, and some rows have none.

J gene,clone size,V gene,D gene,CDR3 DNA,CDR3 protein
TRBJ2-3,NA,TRBV5-6,NA,TGTGCCAGCAGCTTAGCTCTAGCTACCGACACAGATACGCAGTATTTT,CASSLALATDTDTQYF
TRBJ1-5,few,TRBV5-6,NA,TGTGCCAGCAGCTTGGCCGGGCGGAGCAATCAGCCCCAGCATTTT,CASSLAGRSNQPQHF
TRBJ1-3,NA,TRBV9,NA,TGTGCCAGCAGCGTAGGTACAGTCTCTGGAAACACCATATATTTT,CASSVGTVSGNTIYF
TRBJ2-1,NA,TRBV25-1,TRBD2,TGTGCCAGCAGCCACGGGACTAGCGTGATCAATGAGCAGTTCTTC,CASSHGTSVINEQFF
TRBJ2-5,NA,TRBV18,NA,TGTGCCAGCTCAGCAGGGGAGGCAGAGACCCAGTACTTC,CASSAGEAETQYF
TRBJ1-3,NA,TRBV6-5,TRBD1,TGTGCCAGCAGCACACAGGGGAGCTCTGGAAACACCATATATTTT,CASSTQGSSGNTIYF
TRBJ2-1,few,TRBV27,TRBD2,TGTGCCAGCAGTGGGACTAGCGGGGCTAGGGAGCAGTTCTTC,CASSGTSGAREQFF
TRBJ1-4,few,TRBV25-1,NA,TGTGCCAGCAGTGACCCGGACACCAGGCGGGTGTTTTTT,CASSDPDTRRVFF
TRBJ2-7,NA,TRBV29-1,NA,TGCAGCGTGCGGACTCTCTTTACCTACGAGCAGTACTTC,CSVRTLFTYEQYF
TRBJ2-1,NA,TRBV14,TRBD1,TGTGCCAGCAGCCACCTGACAGGGGGAATCCCCAATGAGCAGTTCTTC,CASSHLTGGIPNEQFF
TRBJ1-2,NA,TRBV5-6,TRBD1,TGTGCCAGCAGGTCCGTGGGACAGAACTATGGCTACACCTTC,CASRSVGQNYGYTF
TRBJ1-1,NA,TRBV7-9,NA,TGTGCCAGCAGCTTACATAAAGGGGGGGAAACTCACACTGAAGCTTTCTTT,CASSLHKGGETHTEAFF
TRBJ1-2,NA,TRBV2,TRBD1,TGTGCCAGCAGTGAGATGGGGCAGGGGGCCAGTGGCTACACCTTC,CASSEMGQGASGYTF
TRBJ2-1,NA,TRBV5-4,NA,TGTGCCAGCAGCTTGGAAGGGCGGGGCTCCTACAATGAGCAGTTCTTC,CASSLEGRGSYNEQFF
TRBJ2-5,NA,TRBV10-1,NA,TGCGCCAGCAGTGAGTCGTTAGTGGAGACCCAGTACTTC,CASSESLVETQYF
TRBJ2-7,once,TRBV7-3,TRBD2,TGTGCCAGCAGCCCCCTAATAGCGGGGGGGCCGAGGGAGCAGTACTTC,CASSPLIAGGPREQYF
TRBJ1-2,NA,TRBV28,NA,TGTGCCAGCAAGGATGTAGGCAGCTACTATGGCTACACCTTC,CASKDVGSYYGYTF
TRBJ2-3,once,TRBV5-6,NA,TGTGCCAGCAGCTCGGGCGATACGCAGTATTTT,CASSSGDTQYF
TRBJ2-7,NA,TRBV11-2,NA,TGTGCCAGCAGCTCCGGCACAGGACCCTACGAGCAGTACTTC,CASSSGTGPYEQYF
TRBJ1-5,NA,TRBV30,NA,TGTGCCTGGAGTGAGACAGGACATTATCAGCCCCAGCATTTT,CAWSETGHYQPQHF
TRBJ2-5,NA,TRBV9,NA,TGTGCCAGCAGCATCGGACCCGAGGGAGAGACCCAGTACTTC,CASSIGPEGETQYF
TRBJ2-2,NA,TRBV6-5,NA,TGTGCCAGCAGTTACTCGGGGCAGGGAGGCACCGGGGAGCTGTTTTTT,CASSYSGQGGTGELFF
TRBJ2-5,NA,TRBV18,NA,TGTGCCAGCTCACAGGTTAGCCAAGAGACCCAGTACTTC,CASSQVSQETQYF
TRBJ2-7,NA,TRBV11-2,TRBD2,TGTGCCAGCAGCGCGGGACTAGCGGGAGGGAAATCCTACGAGCAGTACTTC,CASSAGLAGGKSYEQYF
TRBJ2-2,many,TRBV19,NA,TGTGCCAGTAGTCCTGGAGGGGCCGGGGAGCTGTTTTTT,CASSPGGAGELFF
TRBJ1-6,once,TRBV19,NA,TGTGCCAGTAGTGGACAGTTCTATAATTCACCCCTCCACTTT,CASSGQFYNSPLHF
TRBJ2-7,many,TRBV2,TRBD1,TGTGCCAGCAGTGGGGACAGCTACGAGCAGTACTTC,CASSGDSYEQYF
TRBJ1-1,NA,TRBV19,NA,TGTGCCAGTAGGGGGGGTCCGAACACTGAAGCTTTCTTT,CASRGGPNTEAFF
TRBJ2-3,few,TRBV5-1,TRBD2,TGCGCCAGCAGCCCTACGGGACTAGCGGGATCGGGTGATACGCAGTATTTT,CASSPTGLAGSGDTQYF
TRBJ1-2,NA,TRBV4-1,NA,TGCGCCAGCAGCCAAGATTGGCCAGTCTATGGCTACACCTTC,CASSQDWPVYGYTF
TRBJ1-5,many,TRBV4-1,NA,TGCGCCAGCAGCCTGGGGGGCCAGGGCAATCAGCCCCAGCATTTT,CASSLGGQGNQPQHF
TRBJ2-7,NA,TRBV18,NA,TGTGCCAGCTCACCACCCGCAAGCGCCTACGAGCAGTACTTC,CASSPPASAYEQYF
TRBJ1-2,NA,TRBV5-1,NA,TGCGCCAGCAGCTTGGGGGGTCAAGGTTACACCTTC,CASSLGGQGYTF
TRBJ1-6,NA,TRBV9,NA,TGTGCCAGCAGCGTAGATGGAGGGAAGTCAAATTCACCCCTCCACTTT,CASSVDGGKSNSPLHF
TRBJ1-5,few,TRBV9,NA,TGTGCCAGCAACCGTCAGGGGACTGTTGGCGAGCCCCAGCATTTT,CASNRQGTVGEPQHF
TRBJ1-5,NA,TRBV5-1,TRBD1,TGCGCCAGCAGCCACGGGACAGGGGTCCAGCCCCAGCATTTT,CASSHGTGVQPQHF